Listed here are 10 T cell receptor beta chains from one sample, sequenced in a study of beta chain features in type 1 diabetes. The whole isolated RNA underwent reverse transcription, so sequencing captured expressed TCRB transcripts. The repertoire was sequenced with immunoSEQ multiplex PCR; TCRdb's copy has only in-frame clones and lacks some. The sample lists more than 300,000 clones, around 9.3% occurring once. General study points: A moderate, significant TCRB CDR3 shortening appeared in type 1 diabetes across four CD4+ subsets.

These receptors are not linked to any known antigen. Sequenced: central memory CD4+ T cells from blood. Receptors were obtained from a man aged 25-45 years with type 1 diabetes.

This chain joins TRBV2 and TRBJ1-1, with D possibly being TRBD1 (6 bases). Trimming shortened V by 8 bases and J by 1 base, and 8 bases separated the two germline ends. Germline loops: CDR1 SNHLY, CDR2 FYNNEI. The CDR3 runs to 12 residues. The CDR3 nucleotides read TGTGCCAGCGGACAGACGAACACTGAAGCTTTCTTT. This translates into CASGQTNTEAFF.

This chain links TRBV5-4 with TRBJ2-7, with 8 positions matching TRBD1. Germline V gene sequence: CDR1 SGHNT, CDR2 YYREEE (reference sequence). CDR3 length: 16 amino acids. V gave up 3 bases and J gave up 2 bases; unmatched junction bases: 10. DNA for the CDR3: TGTGCCAGCAGCTCGTGGGGGACGGGACAGGCCTACGAGCAGTACTTC. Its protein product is CASSSWGTGQAYEQYF.

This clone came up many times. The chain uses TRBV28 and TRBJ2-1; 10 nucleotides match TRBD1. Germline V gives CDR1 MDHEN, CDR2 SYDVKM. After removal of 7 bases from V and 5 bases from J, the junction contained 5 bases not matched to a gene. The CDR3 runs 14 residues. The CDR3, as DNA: TGTGCCAGCATCCGAGGGACAGGGGACAATGAGCAGTTCTTC. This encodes CASIRGTGDNEQFF.

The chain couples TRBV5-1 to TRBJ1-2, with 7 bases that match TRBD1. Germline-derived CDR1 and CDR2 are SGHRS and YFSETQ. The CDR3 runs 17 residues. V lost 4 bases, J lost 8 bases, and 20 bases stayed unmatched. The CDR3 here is CASSPAIDRVGARGYTF. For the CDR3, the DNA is TGCGCCAGCAGCCCGGCCATCGACAGGGTAGGGGCTCGCGGCTACACCTTC.

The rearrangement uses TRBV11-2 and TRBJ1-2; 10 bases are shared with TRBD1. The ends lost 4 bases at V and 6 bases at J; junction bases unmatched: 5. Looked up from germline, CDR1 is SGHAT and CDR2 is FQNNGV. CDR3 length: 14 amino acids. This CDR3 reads CASSSDRGLDGYTF. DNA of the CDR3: TGTGCCAGCAGCTCAGACAGGGGGCTGGATGGCTACACCTTC.

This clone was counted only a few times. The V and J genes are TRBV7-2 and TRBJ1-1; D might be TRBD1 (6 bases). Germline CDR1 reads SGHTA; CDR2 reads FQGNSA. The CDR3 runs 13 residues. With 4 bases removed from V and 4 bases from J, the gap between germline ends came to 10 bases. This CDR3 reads CASSYRTATEAFF. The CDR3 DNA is TGTGCCAGCAGCTACCGGACAGCCACTGAAGCTTTCTTT.

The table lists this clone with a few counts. The CDR3 is CRETGGAFF. The CDR3 DNA is TGCCGCGAAACAGGGGGAGCTTTCTTT. This rearrangement joins TRBV3-2 to TRBJ1-1; TRBD1, the table's D call, lacks a check against the DNA. TRBV3-2 corresponds to a pseudogene. CDR3 length equals 9 residues.

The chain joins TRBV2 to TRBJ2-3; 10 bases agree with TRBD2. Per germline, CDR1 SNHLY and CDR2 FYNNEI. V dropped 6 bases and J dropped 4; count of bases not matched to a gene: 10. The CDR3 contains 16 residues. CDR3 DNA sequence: TGTGCCAGCAGGCGACCTAGCGGGGGACCCGCAGATACGCAGTATTTT. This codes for CASRRPSGGPADTQYF. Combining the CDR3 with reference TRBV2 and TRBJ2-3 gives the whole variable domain EPEVTQTPSHQVTQMGQEVILRCVPISNHLYFYWYRQILGQKVEFLVSFYNNEISEKSEIFDDQFSVERPDGSNFTLKIRSTKLEDSAMYFCASRRPSGGPADTQYFGPGTRLTVL.

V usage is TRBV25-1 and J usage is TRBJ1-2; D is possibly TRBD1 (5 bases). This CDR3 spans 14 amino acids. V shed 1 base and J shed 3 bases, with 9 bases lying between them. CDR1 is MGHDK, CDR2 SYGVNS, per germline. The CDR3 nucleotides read TGTGCCAGCAGTGAATTTGGGGACCACTATGGCTACACCTTC. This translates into CASSEFGDHYGYTF.

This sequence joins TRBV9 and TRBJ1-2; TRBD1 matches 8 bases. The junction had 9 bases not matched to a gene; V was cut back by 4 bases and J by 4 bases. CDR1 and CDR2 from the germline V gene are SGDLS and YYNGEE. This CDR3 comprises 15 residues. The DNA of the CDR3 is TGTGCCAGCAGCCTAAAAACCGGGACAGGCTATGGCTACACCTTC. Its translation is CASSLKTGTGYGYTF.